The 24 T cell receptor beta chains below come from one sample, sequenced in a study of naive and memory T cell subsets (TCRdb year 2017). The method behind the library was UMI-ligation and nested PCR. The sample was run on an Illumina MiSeq. To cover both TRBC1 and TRBC2, the beta constant-region primer consisted of an equimolar mix of two oligonucleotides. TCRdb's own reprocessing of the public reads used fastp at Q25 and MiXCR and kept productive beta chains. Records with the same CDR3 protein are collapsed into one entry carrying the most frequent genes and DNA. Recorded for this sample are some 85,000 distinct CDR3 sequences; roughly 13% of them occurred a single time. The top ten clones comprise around 0.9% of the sample. The specimen sequenced was central memory CD4+ T cells from blood. The cell subset or site tag for this specimen amounts to: central memory, CD45RA- CD27+. Receptors originate from a human donor in good health.

The J gene is TRBJ2-6, the V gene TRBV28; D ambiguous. The CDR3 loop spans 17 amino acids. The germline CDR1 and CDR2 sequences are MDHEN and SYDVKM. Trimming pared 4 bases from V and 0 bases from J, leaving 13 bases between. This CDR3 reads CASSYGTTISGANVLTF. The CDR3 DNA follows: TGTGCCAGCAGTTACGGCACAACTATCTCTGGGGCCAACGTCCTGACTTTC.

This clonotype was counted a few times. The genes are TRBV20-1 and TRBJ1-2; 7 bases line up with TRBD1. The V and J ends lost 3 bases and 8 bases, in that order; junction bases with no gene match: 6. CDR1 is DFQATT, CDR2 SNEGSKA, per germline (reference sequence). The CDR3 has 12 residues. CDR3 DNA: TGCAGTGCTAGTCTGGCAGGGGGAGGCTACACCTTC. Translated, it gives CSASLAGGGYTF.

V gene TRBV25-1 combines with J gene TRBJ2-7, with D possibly matching TRBD1 (6 bases). Germline V gene data show CDR1 as MGHDK and CDR2 as SYGVNS. The CDR3 is made up of 17 amino acids. The V end lost 3 bases, the J end lost 3 bases, and 21 bases lay between the germline ends. The CDR3 spells CASSESLRPGADYEQYF. CDR3 coding DNA: TGTGCCAGCAGTGAGAGTCTAAGGCCAGGGGCGGACTACGAGCAGTACTTC.

The chain couples TRBV4-3 to TRBJ2-3; 13 nucleotides align to TRBD2. V trimming: 1 base; J trimming: 6 bases; junction bases outside the gene matches: 10. Looked up from germline, CDR1 is LGHNA and CDR2 is YSLEER. The length of the CDR3 is 18 residues. CDR3 sequence (DNA): TGCGCCAGCAGCCAAGGAGGGAGTACTAGCGGGAGGGCGGATACGCAGTATTTT. Protein product: CASSQGGSTSGRADTQYF.

This clonotype has only a few counts. The chain joins TRBV2 to TRBJ1-5; no clear D gene. V was trimmed by 3 bases and J by 7 bases, leaving 10 bases between them. Germline CDR1 SNHLY, CDR2 FYNNEI. The CDR3 runs to 13 residues. CDR3 protein: CASSEGFRQPQHF. The CDR3 region has the DNA TGTGCCAGCAGTGAGGGTTTTAGGCAGCCCCAGCATTTT. The whole variable domain, remainder taken from reference TRBV2 and TRBJ1-5, is EPEVTQTPSHQVTQMGQEVILRCVPISNHLYFYWYRQILGQKVEFLVSFYNNEISEKSEIFDDQFSVERPDGSNFTLKIRSTKLEDSAMYFCASSEGFRQPQHFGDGTRLSIL.

The sample holds a few counts of this clonotype. This rearrangement joins TRBV28 to TRBJ2-1; 10 bases fit TRBD2. Looked up from germline, CDR1 is MDHEN and CDR2 is SYDVKM. The CDR3 is 15 residues long. V gave up 6 bases and J gave up 4 bases; unmatched junction bases: 6. The CDR3 coding sequence is TGTGCCAGCAGGGGAGCGGGAGGGGAATACAATGAGCAGTTCTTC. As protein: CASRGAGGEYNEQFF.

This clonotype has ten or more counts. The rearrangement links TRBV5-6 to TRBJ2-7; TRBD1 agrees at 8 bases. This CDR3 is 17 amino acids long. Germline loops: CDR1 SGHDT, CDR2 YYEEEE. The junction had 12 bases not matched to a gene; V was cut back by 3 bases and J by 1 base. The CDR3 is CASSSDRVRGSSYEQYF. DNA of the CDR3: TGTGCCAGCAGCTCGGACAGGGTTCGGGGAAGTTCCTACGAGCAGTACTTC.

The chain links TRBV7-6 to TRBJ2-1, with D hard to call. V lost 0 bases, J lost 9 bases, and 21 bases lay in between. CDR1 SGHVS and CDR2 FNYEAQ come from the germline V gene. The length of the CDR3 is 17 residues. CDR3 in amino acids: CASSLAPSDVVTSEQFF. In nucleotides, the CDR3 is TGTGCCAGCAGCTTAGCCCCGAGCGACGTAGTAACCTCTGAGCAGTTCTTC.

This clonotype was counted only a few times. This chain joins TRBV29-1 and TRBJ1-1; D is undetermined. Germline V gene data show CDR1 as SQVTM and CDR2 as ANQGSEA. CDR3 length equals 12 residues. V lost 1 base and J 5 bases, leaving 8 bases between the germline ends. As DNA, the CDR3 is TGCAGCGTTGAAGCGTCCCTAACTGAAGCTTTCTTT. It codes for CSVEASLTEAFF.

The chain couples TRBV2 to TRBJ1-4, with TRBD1 as a possible D gene (6 bases). The germline V gene encodes CDR1 SNHLY and CDR2 FYNNEI. Trimming shortened V by 0 bases and J by 4 bases, and 9 bases separated the two germline ends. This CDR3 has 15 amino acids. CDR3 in amino acids: CASSEAGQYNEKLFF. CDR3 bases: TGTGCCAGCAGTGAAGCAGGACAGTATAATGAAAAACTGTTTTTT.

CDR3 DNA sequence: TGTGCCAGCAGCTTCGGCAGGGACTTCGGAAAACTGTTTTTT. It yields the protein CASSFGRDFGKLFF. The chain combines TRBV11-2 with TRBJ1-4; a possible D gene is TRBD1 (5 bases). The CDR3 loop spans 14 amino acids. CDR1 is SGHAT, CDR2 FQNNGV, per germline. The germline V and J ends were trimmed by 3 bases and 10 bases, with 15 bases remaining between them.

This clonotype was seen many times. The rearrangement joins TRBV20-1 to TRBJ2-1; 16 bases align to TRBD2. The CDR3 is 18 amino acids. With V trimmed by 5 bases and J by 0 bases, 7 bases remained unmatched. Per the germline V gene, CDR1 is DFQATT and CDR2 is SNEGSKA (reference sequence). The CDR3 is CSAPGLAGGKVSYNEQFF. The CDR3 region has the DNA TGCAGTGCTCCGGGACTAGCGGGAGGGAAAGTCTCCTACAATGAGCAGTTCTTC.

In its sample, this clonotype was seen a few times. This CDR3 is CASSPFTAFQETQYF. The CDR3 DNA reads TGTGCCAGCTCACCATTCACAGCTTTTCAAGAGACCCAGTACTTC. V and J are TRBV18 and TRBJ2-5; no clear D gene. V was clipped by 2 bases and J by 2 bases, with 12 bases between them. Germline V gene data show CDR1 as KGHSH and CDR2 as LQKENI. This CDR3 region has 15 residues.

This clonotype was observed a handful of times. A read error may produce the germline difference seen at one junction end. The chain combines TRBV14 with TRBJ2-5; possible D gene TRBD2, 6 bases. The germline CDR1 and CDR2 sequences are SGHDN and FVKESK. The CDR3 contains 15 residues. The CDR3 DNA is TGTGCCAGCACCCAAGGCGGGACGTTCCAAGAGACCCAGTACTTC. It is translated as CASTQGGTFQETQYF.

This clonotype was recorded a few times. CDR3 region: CASSGTDMNTEAFF. As DNA, the CDR3 is TGCGCCAGCAGCGGCACAGATATGAACACTGAAGCTTTCTTT. The V call is TRBV5-1, the J call TRBJ1-1; D gene ambiguous. This CDR3 has 14 amino acids. The V gene's germline CDR1 is SGHRS and CDR2 YFSETQ. V lost 4 bases and J 0 bases, leaving 10 bases between the germline ends.

In its sample, this clonotype was seen a few times. The chain uses TRBV11-2 and TRBJ2-1; possible D gene TRBD1, 6 bases. CDR3 length: 15 residues. CDR1 is SGHAT, CDR2 FQNNGV, per germline. Trimming took 1 base from V and 5 from J, leaving 12 bases between them. CDR3 residues: CASSLGAGVNNEQFF. CDR3 bases: TGTGCCAGCAGCTTAGGGGCAGGGGTAAACAATGAGCAGTTCTTC.

The chain carries TRBV12-3 or TRBV12-4 and TRBJ2-4; D remains unclear. The CDR3 runs to 13 residues. Trimming took off 3 bases at V and 5 bases at J, with 8 bases between the two ends. CDR3 sequence reads: CASSFFGQNIQYF. The CDR3 DNA sequence: TGTGCCAGCAGTTTTTTTGGACAAAACATTCAGTACTTC.

This chain links TRBV10-2 with TRBJ2-5; 8 positions agree with TRBD2. The CDR3 runs 13 residues. The V gene end was trimmed by 4 bases and the J gene end by 7 bases; junction bases not matched to a gene: 5. Germline assignment: CDR1 WSHSY and CDR2 SAAADI. CDR3 DNA sequence: TGCGCCAGCAGTGTGGAGCGGGAGACGACCCAGTACTTC. It is translated as CASSVERETTQYF.

The genes are TRBV2 and TRBJ2-7; tentative D call: TRBD2 (5 bases). CDR3 length equals 11 residues. Germline lookup yields CDR1 SNHLY and CDR2 FYNNEI. Deletions cut 7 bases from V and 4 bases from J, with 8 bases between. CDR3 protein: CASNPGYEQYF. CDR3 coding DNA: TGTGCCAGCAATCCGGGATACGAGCAGTACTTC.

This clonotype was recorded once. This chain uses TRBV14 with TRBJ2-3; 12 nucleotides match TRBD2. Germline values: CDR1 SGHDN, CDR2 FVKESK. The V gene end was trimmed by 0 bases and the J gene end by 1 base; junction bases not matched to a gene: 14. The CDR3 sequence is 21 residues long. CDR3 sequence: CASSQDQGLAGGPTGTDTQYF. CDR3 DNA sequence: TGTGCCAGCAGCCAAGATCAAGGGCTAGCGGGAGGGCCCACTGGCACAGATACGCAGTATTTT.

This clonotype was picked up many times. V gene TRBV25-1 combines with J gene TRBJ1-6; a weak D match, TRBD1 (5 bases). Trimming shortened V by 7 bases and J by 3 bases, and 22 bases separated the two germline ends. The CDR3 covers 18 residues. Germline V CDR1 and CDR2: MGHDK, SYGVNS. The CDR3 sequence: CASTGRPTGDGYNSPLHF. CDR3 in DNA: TGTGCCAGCACCGGACGGCCTACGGGGGATGGCTATAATTCACCCCTCCACTTT.

The rearrangement joins TRBV7-3 to TRBJ2-2; 7 bases fit TRBD1. CDR1 SGHTA and CDR2 FQGTGA come from the germline V gene. The CDR3 totals 14 residues. Trimming took 5 bases from V and 7 from J; bases not matched to a gene: 7. The DNA for the CDR3 is TGTGCCAGCAGCCCGACAGGGTCTGGCGGGGAGCTGTTTTTT. The encoded protein is CASSPTGSGGELFF.

The chain combines TRBV5-5 with TRBJ2-3, with D unresolved. V was clipped by 2 bases and J by 7 bases, with 17 bases between them. Per germline, CDR1 SGHKS and CDR2 YYEKEE (reference sequence). There are 15 residues in the CDR3. CDR3 region: CASSLTRIGMHTQYF. The CDR3 DNA is TGTGCCAGCAGCTTAACCCGTATCGGCATGCATACGCAGTATTTT.

The chain combines TRBV5-4 with TRBJ2-5, with 7 bases fitting TRBD1. Germline V lookup: CDR1 SGHNT, CDR2 YYREEE (reference sequence). Trimming removed 4 bases from V and 2 bases from J; junction bases left unmatched: 8. The length of the CDR3 is 15 residues. CDR3 DNA: TGTGCCAGCAGCCGGATCATACAGGGGCAAGAGACCCAGTACTTC. Translation: CASSRIIQGQETQYF.